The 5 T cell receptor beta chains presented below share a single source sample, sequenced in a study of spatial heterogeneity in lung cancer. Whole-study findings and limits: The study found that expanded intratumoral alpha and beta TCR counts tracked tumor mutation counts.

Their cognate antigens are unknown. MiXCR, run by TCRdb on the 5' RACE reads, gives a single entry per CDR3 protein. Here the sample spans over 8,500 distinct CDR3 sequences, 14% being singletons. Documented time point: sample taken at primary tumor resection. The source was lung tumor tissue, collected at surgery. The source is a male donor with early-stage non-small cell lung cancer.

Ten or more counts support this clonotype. The CDR3 bases are TGTGCCAGCAGCTTTGGATTACAAAGTGAAAAACTGTTTTTT. Protein sequence: CASSFGLQSEKLFF. The V call is TRBV5-6, the J call TRBJ1-4; no definite D call. The V end was cut by 2 bases, the J end by 7 bases, with 12 bases between. This CDR3 is built from 14 residues. Germline V CDR1 and CDR2: SGHDT, YYEEEE.

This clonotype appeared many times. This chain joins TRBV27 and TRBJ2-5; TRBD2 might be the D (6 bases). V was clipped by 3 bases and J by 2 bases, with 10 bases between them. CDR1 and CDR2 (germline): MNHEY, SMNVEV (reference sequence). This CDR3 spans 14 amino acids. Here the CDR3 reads CASSLSGSQETQYF. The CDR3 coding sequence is TGTGCCAGCAGTTTGAGCGGGTCTCAAGAGACCCAGTACTTC.

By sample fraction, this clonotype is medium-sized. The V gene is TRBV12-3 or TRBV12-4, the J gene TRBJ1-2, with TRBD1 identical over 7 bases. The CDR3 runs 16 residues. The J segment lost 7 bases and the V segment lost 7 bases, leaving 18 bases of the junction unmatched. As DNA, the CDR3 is TGTGCCAGCATCAACGTGGGGAGACAGGGAACAAGTGGCTACACCTTC. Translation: CASINVGRQGTSGYTF.

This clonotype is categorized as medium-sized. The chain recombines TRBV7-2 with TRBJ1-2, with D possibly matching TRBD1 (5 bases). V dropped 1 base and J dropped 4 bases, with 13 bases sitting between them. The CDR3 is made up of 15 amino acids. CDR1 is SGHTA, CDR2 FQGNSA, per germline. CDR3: CASSLVSQGSYGYTF. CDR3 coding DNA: TGTGCCAGCAGCTTAGTTTCTCAGGGTAGCTATGGCTACACCTTC.

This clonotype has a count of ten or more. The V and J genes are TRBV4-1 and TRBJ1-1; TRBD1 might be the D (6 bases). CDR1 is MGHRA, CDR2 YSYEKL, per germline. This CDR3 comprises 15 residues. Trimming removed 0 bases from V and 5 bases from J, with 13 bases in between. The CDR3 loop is CASSQDPGVGTEAFF. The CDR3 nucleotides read TGCGCCAGCAGCCAAGATCCAGGGGTGGGAACTGAAGCTTTCTTT.